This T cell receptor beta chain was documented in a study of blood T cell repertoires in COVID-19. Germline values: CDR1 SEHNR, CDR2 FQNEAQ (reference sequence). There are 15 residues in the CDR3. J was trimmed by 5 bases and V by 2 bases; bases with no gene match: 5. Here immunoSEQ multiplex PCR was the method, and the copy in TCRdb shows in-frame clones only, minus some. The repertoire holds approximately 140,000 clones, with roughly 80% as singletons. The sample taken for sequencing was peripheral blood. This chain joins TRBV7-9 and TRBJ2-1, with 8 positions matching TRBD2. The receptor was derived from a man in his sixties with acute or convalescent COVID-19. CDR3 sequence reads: CASSLSLAGHNEQFF. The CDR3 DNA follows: TGTGCCAGCAGCTTAAGTCTAGCGGGCCACAATGAGCAGTTCTTC. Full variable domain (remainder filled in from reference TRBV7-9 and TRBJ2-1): DTGVSQNPRHKITKRGQNVTFRCDPISEHNRLYWYRQTLGQGPEFLTYFQNEAQLEKSRLLSDRFSAERPKGSFSTLEIQRTEQGDSAMYLCASSLSLAGHNEQFFGPGTRLTVL.